Presented here are 20 T cell receptor beta chains from one specimen sequenced in a study. Using its own MiXCR run on the 5' RACE reads, TCRdb lists one record per CDR3 protein. This sample has about 43,000 distinct CDR3 sequences, with just under 30% found just once. Sequencing was performed on memory CD4+ T cells sorted from a lymph node. Regarding subset: memory CD4+ T cells, CD4+CD45RO+CD25-. These receptors were taken from a female donor with breast cancer.

This clonotype came up a few times. The chain couples TRBV14 to TRBJ2-3; 8 bases line up with TRBD1. Per germline, CDR1 SGHDN and CDR2 FVKESK. Germline trimming cut 0 bases from V and 0 bases from J; bases unmatched to any gene: 5. This CDR3 contains 17 residues. CDR3 region: CASSQDQGATSTDTQYF. For the CDR3, the DNA is TGTGCCAGCAGCCAAGATCAGGGGGCGACTAGCACAGATACGCAGTATTTT.

A few counts support this clonotype. The J gene is TRBJ2-7, the V gene TRBV20-1; TRBD2 aligns across 7 bases. The V gene's germline CDR1 is DFQATT and CDR2 SNEGSKA (reference sequence). The trim removed 0 bases at V and 0 bases at J, leaving 8 bases unmatched. The CDR3 runs to 16 residues. CDR3 coding DNA: TGCAGTGCTAGAGATTGGTCGAGCGGGACCTCCTACGAGCAGTACTTC. It yields the protein CSARDWSSGTSYEQYF.

The gene calls are TRBV20-1 and TRBJ1-2, with TRBD1 as a possible D gene (5 bases). Trimming pared 5 bases from V and 3 bases from J, leaving 10 bases between. The CDR3 has 12 residues. In germline, CDR1 is DFQATT, CDR2 SNEGSKA (reference sequence). Written as DNA, the CDR3 is TGCAGTGCTCGGGGGGTGGACTATGGCTACACCTTC. Its translation is CSARGVDYGYTF.

The chain uses TRBV4-1 and TRBJ1-5; 8 bases match TRBD1. V shed 3 bases, J shed 2 bases, and the junction held 3 bases outside the gene matches. The germline V gene encodes CDR1 MGHRA and CDR2 YSYEKL. The CDR3 runs to 15 residues. The CDR3 region is CASSQLTGGNQPQHF. The CDR3 DNA sequence: TGCGCCAGCAGCCAGCTGACAGGGGGCAATCAGCCCCAGCATTTT.

V gene TRBV6-2 or TRBV6-3 combines with J gene TRBJ2-7; the match to TRBD1 covers 11 bases. The CDR3 runs 14 residues. Germline CDR1 and CDR2: MNHEY and SVGEGT. After removal of 10 bases from V and 7 bases from J, the junction contained 12 bases not matched to a gene. This CDR3 reads CAIRLDRGRREQYF. The CDR3 DNA reads as TGTGCCATCAGACTGGACAGGGGGCGAAGAGAGCAGTACTTC.

The rearrangement joins TRBV5-1 to TRBJ2-3; no clear D. CDR1 and CDR2 (germline): SGHRS, YFSETQ. This CDR3 spans 18 amino acids. The V end was cut by 3 bases, the J end by 2 bases, with 22 bases between. The CDR3 loop reads CASSSPLDPTHYTDTQYF. As DNA, the CDR3 is TGCGCCAGCAGCTCACCACTGGATCCTACACATTACACAGATACGCAGTATTTT.

Only a few counts were recorded for this clonotype. CDR3 region: CASSPLKGAPRRELFF. As DNA, the CDR3 is TGTGCCAGCAGTCCTCTCAAGGGGGCGCCCCGTAGGGAGCTGTTTTTT. This chain uses TRBV6-2 or TRBV6-3 with TRBJ2-2, with 7 bases matching TRBD1. Trimming took 5 bases from V and 9 from J; bases not matched to a gene: 15. CDR1 MNHEY and CDR2 SVGEGT come from the germline V gene. The CDR3 loop spans 16 amino acids.

The V and J genes are TRBV5-1 and TRBJ2-3, with unresolved D. CDR3 length equals 12 residues. Germline V gene sequence: CDR1 SGHRS, CDR2 YFSETQ. Trimming pared 6 bases from V and 6 bases from J, leaving 11 bases between. The CDR3 coding sequence is TGCGCCAGCATGGATTCCGGGGATACGCAGTATTTT. It encodes CASMDSGDTQYF.

In its sample, this clonotype was seen many times. The CDR3 DNA follows: TGCGCCAGCAGCCACTCCGGGGCATTAGGGGAGCAGTTCTTC. Amino acids: CASSHSGALGEQFF. This rearrangement joins TRBV4-3 to TRBJ2-1; D may correspond to TRBD1 or TRBD2 (5 bases each). The CDR3 spans 14 residues. Per germline, CDR1 LGHNA and CDR2 YSLEER. V shed 3 bases and J shed 10 bases, with 16 bases lying between them.

With respect to this clonotype: The junction does not match germline at one end; this may be a read error. This sequence joins TRBV27 and TRBJ2-2, with D hard to call. The CDR3 runs to 14 residues. The germline V gene encodes CDR1 MNHEY and CDR2 SMNVEV (reference sequence). CDR3 amino acids: CASSLIVNTRELFF. For the CDR3, the DNA is TGTGCCAGCAGTTTAATAGTGAACACCAGGGAGCTGTTTTTT.

By proportion, this clonotype is medium-sized. The V gene is TRBV6-2 or TRBV6-3, the J gene TRBJ2-1; the D is unclear. This CDR3 contains 12 residues. Trimming removed 2 bases at V and 7 bases at J, with 6 bases between. The V gene's germline CDR1 is MNHEY and CDR2 SVGEGT. The CDR3 DNA reads as TGTGCCAGCAGTTACGGTGGGAATGAGCAGTTCTTC. Protein: CASSYGGNEQFF.

This rearrangement joins TRBV4-1 to TRBJ1-1; D is perhaps TRBD1 (6 bases). Trimming shortened V by 2 bases and J by 5 bases, and 15 bases separated the two germline ends. The CDR3 is 15 amino acids. The germline CDR1 and CDR2 sequences are MGHRA and YSYEKL. CDR3 bases: TGCGCCAGCAGCCAACCGACAGGATGGGAAACTGAAGCTTTCTTT. Translated: CASSQPTGWETEAFF.

The rearrangement uses TRBV5-6 and TRBJ2-1; D may be TRBD2 (6 bases). The CDR3 runs to 14 residues. Trimming took 0 bases from V and 8 from J, leaving 12 bases between them. Germline CDR1 reads SGHDT; CDR2 reads YYEEEE. The CDR3 is CASSLVAAVDEQFF. The DNA of the CDR3 is TGTGCCAGCAGCTTGGTAGCGGCCGTGGATGAGCAGTTCTTC.

This chain joins TRBV6-5 and TRBJ2-7; the match to TRBD1 covers 7 bases. CDR1 and CDR2 from the germline V gene are MNHEY and SVGAGI. This CDR3 comprises 14 residues. Germline trimming cut 5 bases from V and 3 bases from J; bases unmatched to any gene: 7. CDR3 loop: CASSQPGQFYEQYF. The CDR3 DNA follows: TGTGCCAGCAGTCAACCGGGACAGTTCTACGAGCAGTACTTC.

This rearrangement joins TRBV6-1 to TRBJ1-6; a weak D match, TRBD1 (6 bases). The CDR3 extends over 16 amino acids. Germline V lookup: CDR1 MNHNS, CDR2 SASEGT. V dropped 4 bases and J dropped 9 bases, with 19 bases sitting between them. This CDR3 reads CASSGDTTNGGSPLHF. The CDR3 DNA follows: TGTGCCAGCAGTGGGGACACTACCAACGGCGGTTCACCCCTCCACTTT.

The chain has TRBV10-2 and TRBJ1-6; D not certain. The CDR3 covers 15 residues. V was clipped by 4 bases and J by 10 bases, with 17 bases between them. CDR1 and CDR2 (germline): WSHSY, SAAADI. CDR3: CASSARTPTRSPLHF. The CDR3 DNA is TGCGCCAGCAGTGCCCGGACGCCGACGAGGTCACCCCTCCACTTT.

About this clonotype itself: This clone may be a read error of a much larger clone one base away. This sequence joins TRBV4-1 and TRBJ2-5, with D perhaps matching TRBD2 (6 bases). V was cut by 4 bases and J by 13 bases, with 22 bases left in between. The germline gives CDR1 MGHRA, CDR2 YSYEKL. This CDR3 contains 14 residues. CDR3: CASSPRGGIRALYF. The DNA for the CDR3 is TGCGCCAGCAGCCCCCGGGGCGGGATTAGGGCCCTGTACTTC.

This clonotype has just a few counts. The rearrangement links TRBV2 to TRBJ2-5; D is uncertain. CDR3 length: 12 amino acids. The germline V gene encodes CDR1 SNHLY and CDR2 FYNNEI. Trimming stripped 0 bases from V and 2 bases from J, with 1 base between. The CDR3 DNA follows: TGTGCCAGCAGTGAAGCACAAGAGACCCAGTACTTC. Encoded protein: CASSEAQETQYF.

The rearrangement links TRBV27 to TRBJ1-6, with D uncertain. The CDR3 runs to 13 residues. Germline assignment: CDR1 MNHEY and CDR2 SMNVEV (reference sequence). Trimming shortened V by 6 bases and J by 10 bases, and 13 bases separated the two germline ends. The CDR3 coding sequence is TGTGCCAGCAGCCCGCCCTCCCCCTCACCCCTCCACTTT. Its protein product is CASSPPSPSPLHF.

This clonotype was seen once. Since a much larger clone is just one base distant, this may be a read error. The chain is built from TRBV6-6 and TRBJ1-5; D possibly corresponds to TRBD1 (5 bases). The CDR3 is 13 residues long. The germline V and J ends were trimmed by 6 bases and 4 bases, with 10 bases remaining between them. Germline V gene sequence: CDR1 MNHNY, CDR2 SVGAGI (reference sequence). CDR3 loop: CASSAGRNQPQHF. DNA of the CDR3: TGTGCCAGCAGCGCAGGGAGAAATCAGCCCCAGCATTTT.